This entry is about one TCR beta chain. This specimen belongs to a study of blood T cell repertoires in COVID-19. The J segment lost 3 bases and the V segment lost 4 bases, leaving 7 bases of the junction unmatched. Germline values: CDR1 LGHDT, CDR2 YNNKEL (reference sequence). The CDR3 is 15 amino acids. Profiling relied on immunoSEQ multiplex PCR, and the TCRdb table lists in-frame clones only, not all of them. The sample has about 280,000 clones; around 84% are singletons. This chain uses TRBV3-1 (or the pseudogene TRBV3-2) with TRBJ2-7; TRBD1 agrees at 9 bases. The sample consisted of PBMCs or T cells enriched from blood (not recorded which). The sequence came from a woman aged 50 to 60 who had recovered from COVID-19. The CDR3 sequence is CASSLRDRAIYEQYF. CDR3 sequence (DNA): TGTGCCAGCAGCCTCCGGGACAGGGCGATCTACGAGCAGTACTTC.